The next 26 T cell receptor beta chains were all read from a single sample in a study of cytomegalovirus exposure and HLA in healthy donors. The PCR used 60 Vbeta and 13 Jbeta primers. Profiling relied on immunoSEQ multiplex PCR, and the TCRdb table lists in-frame clones only, not all of them. Its clone listing holds around 210,000 clones. Input material: PBMCs. The receptor source for this set is a woman in her twenties or thirties in good health and CMV-seropositive.

V and J are TRBV7-9 and TRBJ2-2; possibly TRBD2 for D (6 bases). CDR3 length: 16 residues. Trimming pared 1 base from V and 4 bases from J, leaving 13 bases between. Germline loops: CDR1 SEHNR, CDR2 FQNEAQ (reference sequence). The CDR3 sequence is CASSLVGGTVTGELFF. The CDR3 DNA sequence: TGTGCCAGCAGCTTAGTCGGCGGGACGGTCACCGGGGAGCTGTTTTTT.

V is TRBV6-6 and J is TRBJ2-1; D gene ambiguous. In germline, CDR1 is MNHNY, CDR2 SVGAGI (reference sequence). This CDR3 is built from 13 residues. Trimming pared 8 bases from V and 8 bases from J, leaving 16 bases between. This CDR3 is CASSYLAPYEQFF. The CDR3 region has the DNA TGTGCCAGCTCCTACCTCGCCCCATATGAGCAGTTCTTC.

V gene TRBV7-9 combines with J gene TRBJ2-3; D may be TRBD1 (5 bases). Trimming pared 4 bases from V and 2 bases from J, leaving 10 bases between. The CDR3 has 14 amino acids. Germline V CDR1 and CDR2: SEHNR, FQNEAQ (reference sequence). CDR3 in amino acids: CASSSQGPTDTQYF. The DNA for the CDR3 is TGTGCCAGCAGCTCCCAGGGCCCCACAGATACGCAGTATTTT. The whole variable domain, filled in from reference TRBV7-9 and TRBJ2-3, reads DTGVSQNPRHKITKRGQNVTFRCDPISEHNRLYWYRQTLGQGPEFLTYFQNEAQLEKSRLLSDRFSAERPKGSFSTLEIQRTEQGDSAMYLCASSSQGPTDTQYFGPGTRLTVL.

The rearrangement joins TRBV6-1 to TRBJ1-4; 8 bases agree with TRBD1. The CDR3 runs 15 residues. With V trimmed by 3 bases and J by 3 bases, 3 bases remained unmatched. Germline loops: CDR1 MNHNS, CDR2 SASEGT. CDR3: CASSEWTGSNEKLFF. Here the CDR3 DNA reads TGTGCCAGCAGTGAGTGGACAGGGTCTAATGAAAAACTGTTTTTT.

The chain couples TRBV6-1 to TRBJ2-5; tentative D call: TRBD2 (7 bases). V lost 6 bases and J lost 5, with 10 bases in between. CDR3 length equals 12 residues. Germline values: CDR1 MNHNS, CDR2 SASEGT. CDR3 in amino acids: CASRGGPETQYF. The CDR3, as DNA: TGTGCCAGCAGGGGGGGGCCTGAGACCCAGTACTTC.

The chain carries TRBV28 and TRBJ1-5; weak D call: TRBD1 (5 bases). Deletions cut 3 bases from V and 5 bases from J, with 17 bases between. Germline CDR1 is MDHEN and CDR2 is SYDVKM. This CDR3 has 16 residues. The CDR3 DNA is TGTGCCAGCAGTTTTGGGGCATCAGGGTGGTATCAGCCCCAGCATTTT. Amino acid sequence: CASSFGASGWYQPQHF.

The V and J genes are TRBV4-1 and TRBJ1-5; D gene unclear. This CDR3 is built from 14 residues. Looked up from germline, CDR1 is MGHRA and CDR2 is YSYEKL. The V and J ends lost 4 bases and 6 bases respectively, with 13 bases between them. CDR3: CASSLRTGGQPQHF. Written as DNA, the CDR3 is TGCGCCAGCAGCCTAAGAACGGGTGGTCAGCCCCAGCATTTT.

In DNA, the CDR3 is TGTGCCAGCAGCTTAGACTGGGACAGCTCCTACGAGCAGTACTTC. It translates to CASSLDWDSSYEQYF. The chain carries TRBV7-9 and TRBJ2-7; 7 nucleotides agree with TRBD1. This CDR3 is built from 15 residues. Germline lookup yields CDR1 SEHNR and CDR2 FQNEAQ (reference sequence). V lost 1 base, J lost 0 bases, and 3 bases stayed unmatched.

The rearrangement links TRBV7-8 to TRBJ1-2; D may be TRBD1 (5 bases). The CDR3 is 15 residues long. Germline CDR1 and CDR2: SGHVS and FQNEAQ. The germline V and J ends were trimmed by 2 bases and 8 bases, with 18 bases remaining between them. The CDR3 loop reads CASSLSGANRIGYTF. The CDR3 DNA reads as TGTGCCAGCAGCTTATCTGGGGCCAATCGAATAGGCTACACCTTC.

The genes are TRBV18 and TRBJ1-1, with TRBD1 matching over 8 bases. V shed 1 base and J 4 bases; nucleotides not matched to a gene: 8. Germline CDR1 is KGHSH and CDR2 is LQKENI. The length of the CDR3 is 16 residues. CDR3 sequence: CASSPLTGDVITEAFF. The CDR3 DNA follows: TGTGCCAGCTCACCACTGACAGGGGATGTGATCACTGAAGCTTTCTTT.

The chain combines TRBV7-9 with TRBJ1-4, with 8 bases lining up with TRBD1. The CDR3 has 15 residues. Germline V gene data show CDR1 as SEHNR and CDR2 as FQNEAQ (reference sequence). Unmatched junction bases numbered 9, after V lost 4 bases and J lost 8 bases. The CDR3 region has the DNA TGTGCCAGCAGCTGGGGGGGGACAGGCACGGAAAAACTGTTTTTT. This encodes CASSWGGTGTEKLFF.

This sequence joins TRBV28 and TRBJ2-5; possible D gene TRBD1, 5 bases. Germline-derived CDR1 and CDR2 are MDHEN and SYDVKM. The CDR3 length is 17 residues. V dropped 10 bases and J dropped 3 bases, with 27 bases sitting between them. The CDR3 spells CATLVERQPTTKETQYF. The CDR3 nucleotides read TGTGCCACCCTCGTCGAGCGACAGCCTACTACCAAAGAGACCCAGTACTTC.

The rearrangement links TRBV30 to TRBJ2-5, with D possibly TRBD1 on 6 matching bases. Germline V gene data show CDR1 as GTSNPN and CDR2 as SVGIG (reference sequence). The CDR3 is made up of 13 amino acids. Trimming took 0 bases from V and 5 from J, leaving 10 bases between them. The CDR3 coding sequence is TGTGCCTGGAGTGTACAGGGATTTGAGACCCAGTACTTC. It encodes CAWSVQGFETQYF.

The rearrangement joins TRBV30 to TRBJ2-1, with TRBD2 matching 8 bases. The CDR3 totals 18 residues. Germline trimming cut 2 bases from V and 4 bases from J; bases unmatched to any gene: 16. The germline gives CDR1 GTSNPN, CDR2 SVGIG (reference sequence). In DNA form, the CDR3 reads TGTGCCTGGAGTCAAACCATCCATGCGGGAGGATTATACAATGAGCAGTTCTTC. Protein product: CAWSQTIHAGGLYNEQFF.

This chain links TRBV25-1 with TRBJ2-5; D may be TRBD2 (5 bases). The CDR3 covers 14 residues. Germline assignment: CDR1 MGHDK and CDR2 SYGVNS. Trimming removed 8 bases from V and 3 bases from J, with 16 bases in between. CDR3 protein: CASRAGTHKETQYF. The DNA for the CDR3 is TGTGCCAGCCGGGCGGGCACCCATAAAGAGACCCAGTACTTC.

V and J are TRBV18 and TRBJ1-5; no clear D. V was shortened by 2 bases and J by 0 bases, with 5 bases between the two germline ends. This CDR3 has 14 amino acids. Germline V gene lookup returns CDR1 KGHSH and CDR2 LQKENI. This CDR3 reads CASSPAYSNQPQHF. CDR3 bases: TGTGCCAGCTCACCAGCCTATAGCAATCAGCCCCAGCATTTT. The whole variable domain, filled in from reference TRBV18 and TRBJ1-5, reads NAGVMQNPRHLVRRRGQEARLRCSPMKGHSHVYWYRQLPEEGLKFMVYLQKENIIDESGMPKERFSAEFPKEGPSILRIQQVVRGDSAAYFCASSPAYSNQPQHFGDGTRLSIL.

V gene TRBV29-1 combines with J gene TRBJ1-3; 9 nucleotides agree with TRBD1. V shed 7 bases and J 0 bases; nucleotides not matched to a gene: 13. The germline CDR1 and CDR2 sequences are SQVTM and ANQGSEA. This CDR3 is 17 amino acids long. In nucleotides, the CDR3 is TGCAGCGCCGATCCGGGACAGGGAGTAGGCTCTGGAAACACCATATATTTT. Translation gives CSADPGQGVGSGNTIYF.

CDR3 coding DNA: TGTGCCAGCGAGTCTCGTCGGGCTACGGGGGAAAAACTGTTTTTT. It specifies CASESRRATGEKLFF. J is TRBJ1-4 and V is TRBV2; D uncertain. V was clipped by 8 bases and J by 8 bases, with 21 bases between them. The CDR3 loop spans 15 amino acids. The germline gives CDR1 SNHLY, CDR2 FYNNEI.

The chain is built from TRBV19 and TRBJ1-2; tentatively, D is TRBD1 (5 bases). The V end lost 6 bases, the J end lost 4 bases, and 9 bases lay between the germline ends. CDR3 length equals 12 residues. The V gene's germline CDR1 is LNHDA and CDR2 SQIVND (reference sequence). CDR3 nucleotide sequence: TGTGCCAGTAGAGGGGCAGCCTATGGCTACACCTTC. Its translation is CASRGAAYGYTF. Combining the CDR3 with reference TRBV19 and TRBJ1-2 gives the whole variable domain DGGITQSPKYLFRKEGQNVTLSCEQNLNHDAMYWYRQDPGQGLRLIYYSQIVNDFQKGDIAEGYSVSREKKESFPLTVTSAQKNPTAFYLCASRGAAYGYTFGSGTRLTVV.

CDR3 nucleotides: TGTGCCAGCAGCCACTTAGACAGGACAGTTGAAGCTTTCTTT. Residues: CASSHLDRTVEAFF. This chain connects TRBV11-2 to TRBJ1-1; a weak D match, TRBD1 (6 bases). Trimming stripped 5 bases from V and 7 bases from J, with 17 bases between. Germline V gene lookup returns CDR1 SGHAT and CDR2 FQNNGV. CDR3 size: 14 residues.

The V call is TRBV30, the J call TRBJ1-2, with 7 bases identical to TRBD1. The CDR3 extends over 13 amino acids. V lost 5 bases, J lost 4 bases, and 7 bases stayed unmatched. The V gene's germline CDR1 is GTSNPN and CDR2 SVGIG (reference sequence). The CDR3 here is CAWAKGQSYGYTF. CDR3 in DNA: TGTGCCTGGGCCAAGGGACAGAGCTATGGCTACACCTTC. Variable domain in full (rest from reference TRBV30 and TRBJ1-2): SQTIHQWPATLVQPVGSPLSLECTVEGTSNPNLYWYRQAAGRGLQLLFYSVGIGQISSEVPQNLSASRPQDRQFILSSKKLLLSDSGFYLCAWAKGQSYGYTFGSGTRLTVV.

The J gene is TRBJ2-3, the V gene TRBV21-1; TRBD2 reflects the table's D call only, with no check against the DNA. TRBV21-1 is tagged as a pseudogene. This CDR3 is 14 amino acids long. As DNA, the CDR3 is TGTGCCAGCAGCAAAACCCCCTACACAGATACGCAGTATTTT. Amino acids: CASSKTPYTDTQYF.

CDR3 sequence reads: CASSAGLAGVDTQYF. Written as DNA, the CDR3 is TGCGCCAGCAGTGCCGGACTAGCGGGAGTAGATACGCAGTATTTT. V usage is TRBV10-1 and J usage is TRBJ2-3, with 13 nucleotides matching TRBD2. After removal of 4 bases from V and 5 bases from J, the junction contained 3 bases not matched to a gene. The CDR3 sequence is 15 residues long. CDR1 and CDR2 (germline): WNHNN, SYGVQD (reference sequence).

The chain combines TRBV5-1 with TRBJ1-1; weak D call: TRBD1 (5 bases). This CDR3 is built from 16 residues. Germline V gene data show CDR1 as SGHRS and CDR2 as YFSETQ. V lost 2 bases and J lost 1, with 15 bases in between. This CDR3 reads CASSFAPLQGNTEAFF. CDR3 sequence (DNA): TGCGCCAGCAGCTTTGCCCCCCTTCAGGGGAACACTGAAGCTTTCTTT.

V gene TRBV7-9 combines with J gene TRBJ1-5; the D is unclear. The germline V gene has CDR1 SEHNR and CDR2 FQNEAQ (reference sequence). This CDR3 has 15 amino acids. V lost 1 base to trimming and J lost 1 base, with 8 bases between them. CDR3 amino acids: CASSLGQVSNQPQHF. In DNA, the CDR3 is TGTGCCAGCAGCTTAGGGCAGGTGAGCAATCAGCCCCAGCATTTT.

The chain uses TRBV2 and TRBJ1-6; no clear D gene. V shed 8 bases and J shed 5 bases, with 7 bases lying between them. Germline CDR1 is SNHLY and CDR2 is FYNNEI. The CDR3 is 12 amino acids. CDR3 nucleotides: TGTGCCAGCGCACAGAATAATTCACCCCTCCACTTT. It encodes CASAQNNSPLHF.